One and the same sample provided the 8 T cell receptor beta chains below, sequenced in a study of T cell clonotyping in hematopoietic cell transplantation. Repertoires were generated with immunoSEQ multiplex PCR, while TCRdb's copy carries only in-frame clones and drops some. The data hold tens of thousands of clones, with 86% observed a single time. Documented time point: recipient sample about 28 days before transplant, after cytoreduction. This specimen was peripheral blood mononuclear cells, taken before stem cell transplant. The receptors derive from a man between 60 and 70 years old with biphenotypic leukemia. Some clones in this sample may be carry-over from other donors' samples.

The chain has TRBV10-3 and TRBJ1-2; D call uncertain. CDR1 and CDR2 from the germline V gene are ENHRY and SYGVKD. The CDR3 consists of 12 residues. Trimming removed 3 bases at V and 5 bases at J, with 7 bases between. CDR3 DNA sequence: TGTGCCATCAGTGAAGCGGATTATGGCTACACCTTC. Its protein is CAISEADYGYTF.

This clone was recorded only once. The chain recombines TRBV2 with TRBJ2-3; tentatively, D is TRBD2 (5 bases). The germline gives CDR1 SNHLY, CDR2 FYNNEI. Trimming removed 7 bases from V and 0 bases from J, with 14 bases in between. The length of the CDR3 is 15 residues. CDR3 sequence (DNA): TGTGCCAGCACCTCTTTGGGGAGAAGCACAGATACGCAGTATTTT. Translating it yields CASTSLGRSTDTQYF.

The DNA for the CDR3 is TGTGCCAGCAGCTTAATAGCGGGGGAATACACCTTC. It codes for CASSLIAGEYTF. J is TRBJ1-2 and V is TRBV11-1; perhaps TRBD1 as D (5 bases). The CDR3 runs to 12 residues. The V end was cut by 2 bases, the J end by 11 bases, with 12 bases between. The germline V gene has CDR1 SGHAT and CDR2 FQDESV (reference sequence).

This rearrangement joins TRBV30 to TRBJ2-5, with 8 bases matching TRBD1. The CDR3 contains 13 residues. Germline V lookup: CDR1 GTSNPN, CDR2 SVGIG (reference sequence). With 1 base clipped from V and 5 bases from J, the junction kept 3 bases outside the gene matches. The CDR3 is CAWSGRGRETQYF. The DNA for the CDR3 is TGTGCCTGGAGTGGCAGGGGGCGGGAGACCCAGTACTTC.

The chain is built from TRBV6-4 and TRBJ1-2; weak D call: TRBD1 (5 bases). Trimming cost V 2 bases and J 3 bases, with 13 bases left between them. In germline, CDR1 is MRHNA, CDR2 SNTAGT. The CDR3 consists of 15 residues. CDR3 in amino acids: CASSDGRGRDYGYTF. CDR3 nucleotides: TGTGCCAGCAGTGACGGAAGGGGCAGAGACTATGGCTACACCTTC.

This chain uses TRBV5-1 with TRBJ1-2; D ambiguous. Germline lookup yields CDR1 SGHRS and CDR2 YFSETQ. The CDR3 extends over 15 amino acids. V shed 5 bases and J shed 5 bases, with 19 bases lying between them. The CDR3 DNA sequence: TGCGCCAGCAGGGCTAGGGAACGAGGTTCATATGGCTACACCTTC. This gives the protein CASRARERGSYGYTF. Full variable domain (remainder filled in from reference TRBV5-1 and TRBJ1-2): KAGVTQTPRYLIKTRGQQVTLSCSPISGHRSVSWYQQTPGQGLQFLFEYFSETQRNKGNFPGRFSGRQFSNSRSEMNVSTLELGDSALYLCASRARERGSYGYTFGSGTRLTVV.

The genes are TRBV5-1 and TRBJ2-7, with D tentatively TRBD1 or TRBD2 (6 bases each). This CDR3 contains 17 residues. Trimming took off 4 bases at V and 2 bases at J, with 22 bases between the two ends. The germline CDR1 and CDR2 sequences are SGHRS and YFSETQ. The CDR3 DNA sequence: TGCGCCAGCAGCCTCGAAACGGGGGCAGACACGACCTACGAGCAGTACTTC. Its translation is CASSLETGADTTYEQYF.

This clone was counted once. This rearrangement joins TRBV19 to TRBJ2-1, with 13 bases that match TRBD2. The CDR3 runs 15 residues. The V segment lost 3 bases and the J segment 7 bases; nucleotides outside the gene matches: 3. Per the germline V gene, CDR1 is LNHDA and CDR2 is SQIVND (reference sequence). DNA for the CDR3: TGTGCCAGTAGTATGGGGACTAGCGGGATTAATGAGCAGTTCTTC. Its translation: CASSMGTSGINEQFF.